This T cell receptor (beta chain) was captured by sequencing in a study of CD8 T cells in ankylosing spondylitis. General study points: Clones linked to disease were reported to show significant enrichment in matched ankylosing spondylitis synovial fluid. Eight or nine highly homologous variants formed a TCR beta motif that appeared characteristic of ankylosing spondylitis blood.

TCRdb reprocessed the 5' RACE reads with MiXCR, giving one entry per CDR3 protein. The table includes 670,000 or so distinct CDR3 sequences, around 20% detected once. This clonotype occurred a few times. No antigen is known for it. Germline loops: CDR1 LGHDT, CDR2 YNNKEL (reference sequence). Trimming pared 4 bases from V and 3 bases from J, leaving 15 bases between. The CDR3 runs to 15 residues. The TCR was taken from a male donor with ankylosing spondylitis. The rearrangement links TRBV3-1 to TRBJ2-5; D perhaps matches TRBD2 (6 bases). Sequenced material: blood, either unsorted or a sorted T cell fraction (not recorded which). The CDR3 here is CASSRWEVKKETQYF. Written as DNA, the CDR3 is TGTGCCAGCAGCCGTTGGGAGGTAAAAAAAGAGACCCAGTACTTC.